These 30 T cell receptor beta chains were all obtained from the same sample, sequenced in a study of spatial heterogeneity in lung cancer. TCRdb ran MiXCR on the 5' RACE reads and lists one entry per CDR3 protein. The data contain under 30,000 distinct CDR3 sequences, about 5.1% of them singletons. The time point was: sample taken at primary tumor resection. The study sequenced unsorted whole RNA from tumor, nontumor lung or frozen PBMC. The material was PBMCs, obtained at surgery. The receptors come from a male donor with early-stage non-small cell lung cancer.

This clonotype was observed at least ten times. The chain couples TRBV28 to TRBJ2-2, with D possibly TRBD2 on 7 matching bases. This CDR3 is built from 19 residues. CDR1 is MDHEN, CDR2 SYDVKM, per germline. The V end lost 6 bases, the J end lost 0 bases, and 23 bases lay between the germline ends. CDR3 in DNA: TGTGCCAGCAGACCAGGGGAGGGTTCCTGGAACACGAACACCGGGGAGCTGTTTTTT. This sequence encodes CASRPGEGSWNTNTGELFF.

This clonotype came up many times. This chain links TRBV6-2 or TRBV6-3 with TRBJ2-1, with 10 bases identical to TRBD2. The CDR3 has 14 amino acids. Germline CDR1 and CDR2: MNHEY and SVGEGT. J lost 7 bases, V lost 6 bases, and 6 bases had no gene match. This CDR3 reads CASRPTSGANEQFF. Written as DNA, the CDR3 is TGTGCCAGCAGACCAACTAGCGGGGCGAATGAGCAGTTCTTC.

The CDR3 here is CASSLSYGADTQYF. The DNA for the CDR3 is TGTGCCAGCAGTTTATCGTACGGCGCAGATACGCAGTATTTT. V usage is TRBV27 and J usage is TRBJ2-3; D ambiguous. The CDR3 extends over 14 amino acids. With 0 bases removed from V and 4 bases from J, the gap between germline ends came to 8 bases. Germline values: CDR1 MNHEY, CDR2 SMNVEV (reference sequence).

In its sample, this clonotype was seen a few times. The rearrangement uses TRBV6-6 and TRBJ2-4; TRBD1 matches at 12 bases. The CDR3 loop spans 14 amino acids. The trim removed 6 bases at V and 8 bases at J, leaving 5 bases unmatched. CDR1 and CDR2 (germline): MNHNY, SVGAGI (reference sequence). CDR3 in amino acids: CASRGQGARDIQYF. The CDR3 DNA sequence: TGTGCCAGCAGGGGACAGGGGGCGAGGGACATTCAGTACTTC.

The V gene is TRBV11-2, the J gene TRBJ2-2, with TRBD1 identical over 7 bases. CDR3 size: 17 residues. V dropped 0 bases and J dropped 3; count of bases not matched to a gene: 7. Germline V gene data show CDR1 as SGHAT and CDR2 as FQNNGV. The CDR3 protein is CASSLDNRGIYTGELFF. The CDR3 nucleotides read TGTGCCAGCAGCTTAGATAACAGGGGTATCTACACCGGGGAGCTGTTTTTT.

This clonotype came up many times. CDR3 in amino acids: CASSHSLQGQEAAGGPQDEQFF. The CDR3 DNA reads as TGTGCCAGCAGTCACTCCTTACAGGGACAGGAGGCCGCGGGAGGACCCCAGGATGAGCAGTTCTTC. The genes are TRBV28 and TRBJ2-1; D assignment may be TRBD1 or TRBD2 (8 bases each). V was clipped by 5 bases and J by 8 bases, with 40 bases between them. The germline V gene encodes CDR1 MDHEN and CDR2 SYDVKM. The CDR3 contains 22 residues.

The sample holds many counts of this clonotype. This sequence joins TRBV6-9 and TRBJ2-3; 11 nucleotides agree with TRBD2. CDR1 MNHGY and CDR2 SVAAGI come from the germline V gene. This CDR3 region has 17 residues. J gave up 2 bases and V 4 bases, and 8 bases lay outside the gene matches. DNA of the CDR3: TGTGCCAGCAGTTCCCAGGGACTAGCGGTCCCCACAGATACGCAGTATTTT. This gives the protein CASSSQGLAVPTDTQYF.

This clonotype came up many times. The chain is built from TRBV12-3 or TRBV12-4 and TRBJ2-6; no reliable D call. The CDR3 runs 17 residues. Trimming left V 7 bases short and J 0 bases short, with 16 bases between. The CDR3, as DNA: TGTGCCAGCAAAAAAGGGCAGGTCTACTCTGGGGCCAACGTCCTGACTTTC. Translation gives CASKKGQVYSGANVLTF.

Many counts were recorded for this clonotype. The CDR3 region is CASSRLVVGEKLFF. The CDR3 DNA sequence: TGTGCCAGCAGCCGCCTAGTAGTCGGTGAAAAACTGTTTTTT. The gene calls are TRBV6-2 or TRBV6-3 and TRBJ1-4; D gene unclear. Germline-derived CDR1 and CDR2 are MNHEY and SVGEGT. The CDR3 has 14 residues. Trimming cost V 6 bases and J 7 bases, with 15 bases left between them.

This clonotype was found a few times. A much larger clone differs by one base, so this may be a read error. The CDR3 loop reads CASNQGENTEAFF. The DNA for the CDR3 is TGTGCCAGCAACCAGGGCGAGAACACTGAAGCTTTCTTT. The J gene is TRBJ1-1, the V gene TRBV6-5; D is perhaps TRBD1 (5 bases). Deletions cut 7 bases from V and 1 base from J, with 10 bases between. CDR1 and CDR2 from the germline V gene are MNHEY and SVGAGI. The CDR3 consists of 13 residues.

This clonotype showed up many times. The rearrangement uses TRBV11-2 and TRBJ1-2; D not resolved. This CDR3 has 13 residues. From germline, CDR1 is SGHAT and CDR2 FQNNGV. The ends were cut back, 5 bases at V and 2 bases at J, with 9 bases in the middle. This chain's CDR3 is CASSPDVNYGYTF. CDR3 nucleotide sequence: TGTGCCAGCAGCCCAGACGTGAACTATGGCTACACCTTC. Variable domain in full (rest from reference TRBV11-2 and TRBJ1-2): EAGVAQSPRYKIIEKRQSVAFWCNPISGHATLYWYQQILGQGPKLLIQFQNNGVVDDSQLPKDRFSAERLKGVDSTLKIQPAKLEDSAVYLCASSPDVNYGYTFGSGTRLTVV.

This clonotype was seen ten or more times. The V call is TRBV6-5, the J call TRBJ1-5; D is uncertain. This CDR3 has 13 residues. Per germline, CDR1 MNHEY and CDR2 SVGAGI. Trimming took 6 bases from V and 0 from J, leaving 6 bases between them. CDR3 DNA: TGTGCCAGCAGGTTCGATAGCAATCAGCCCCAGCATTTT. This translates into CASRFDSNQPQHF.

By sample fraction, this clonotype is medium-sized. The genes are TRBV7-9 and TRBJ1-2, with D tentatively TRBD1 (5 bases). The germline V gene encodes CDR1 SEHNR and CDR2 FQNEAQ (reference sequence). V was pared by 2 bases and J by 1 base, with 17 bases between. This CDR3 spans 17 amino acids. The CDR3 here is CASSLRGAIDSNYGYTF. DNA of the CDR3: TGTGCCAGCAGCTTAAGAGGGGCGATCGACAGTAACTATGGCTACACCTTC. Complete variable domain (other parts from reference TRBV7-9 and TRBJ1-2): DTGVSQNPRHKITKRGQNVTFRCDPISEHNRLYWYRQTLGQGPEFLTYFQNEAQLEKSRLLSDRFSAERPKGSFSTLEIQRTEQGDSAMYLCASSLRGAIDSNYGYTFGSGTRLTVV.

This clonotype was seen ten or more times. V gene TRBV2 combines with J gene TRBJ2-5, with D unclear. This CDR3 region has 10 residues. Trimming left V 5 bases short and J 5 bases short, with 3 bases between. In germline, CDR1 is SNHLY, CDR2 FYNNEI. In nucleotides, the CDR3 is TGTGCCAGCAGTCGGGAGACCCAGTACTTC. Translated, it gives CASSRETQYF.

The sample holds many counts of this clonotype. This chain uses TRBV19 with TRBJ1-1; D might be TRBD1 (5 bases). Germline lookup yields CDR1 LNHDA and CDR2 SQIVND (reference sequence). The CDR3 loop spans 15 amino acids. Between the trimmed V and J ends, which lost 6 bases and 3 bases, there was a span of 17 bases. CDR3 loop: CASRNPRAWDTEAFF. The CDR3 nucleotides read TGTGCCAGTAGGAACCCCAGGGCGTGGGACACTGAAGCTTTCTTT.

This clonotype was recorded at least ten times. The V call is TRBV7-9, the J call TRBJ2-3; the match to TRBD2 covers 13 bases. The V gene's germline CDR1 is SEHNR and CDR2 FQNEAQ (reference sequence). This CDR3 region has 16 residues. The V segment lost 5 bases and the J segment 2 bases; nucleotides outside the gene matches: 4. CDR3 nucleotide sequence: TGTGCCAGCAGCCCCGGGACTAGCGGGATCACAGATACGCAGTATTTT. Encoded protein: CASSPGTSGITDTQYF.

In its sample, this clonotype was seen many times. J is TRBJ2-7 and V is TRBV10-3; perhaps TRBD1 as D (5 bases). The CDR3 extends over 13 amino acids. Germline V gene lookup returns CDR1 ENHRY and CDR2 SYGVKD. V was trimmed by 6 bases and J by 0 bases, leaving 9 bases between them. The CDR3: CAIRGATSYEQYF. The CDR3 DNA reads as TGTGCCATCAGAGGGGCCACCTCCTACGAGCAGTACTTC.

The J gene is TRBJ2-5, the V gene TRBV7-6; D may be TRBD1 (6 bases). The germline CDR1 and CDR2 sequences are SGHVS and FNYEAQ. Trimming shortened V by 5 bases and J by 7 bases, and 23 bases separated the two germline ends. The CDR3 is made up of 16 amino acids. The CDR3 here is CASSPRQAGFFRTQYF. Here the CDR3 DNA reads TGTGCCAGCAGCCCAAGACAGGCCGGGTTCTTCCGGACCCAGTACTTC.

This clonotype was seen repeatedly, ten times or more. CDR3 sequence: CSVEWQANPGEQYF. For the CDR3, the DNA is TGCAGCGTTGAATGGCAGGCCAACCCTGGCGAGCAGTACTTC. This chain links TRBV29-1 with TRBJ2-7; D is ambiguous. There are 14 residues in the CDR3. Germline loops: CDR1 SQVTM, CDR2 ANQGSEA. The V gene lost 2 bases and the J gene lost 6 bases, with 17 bases spanning the gap.

Ten or more counts support this clonotype. V and J are TRBV19 and TRBJ2-3; perhaps TRBD2 as D (5 bases). CDR1 is LNHDA and CDR2 is SQIVND in the germline V gene (reference sequence). This CDR3 is 17 amino acids long. V was cut by 4 bases and J by 4 bases, with 21 bases left in between. CDR3 sequence (DNA): TGTGCCAGTAGTACCAATACACCGGGGTGGGCCGCAGATACGCAGTATTTT. As protein: CASSTNTPGWAADTQYF.

This clonotype was observed at least ten times. This sequence joins TRBV18 and TRBJ2-3; 8 nucleotides line up with TRBD2. CDR3 length equals 16 residues. Germline values: CDR1 KGHSH, CDR2 LQKENI. V lost 3 bases and J lost 0; bases outside the gene matches: 5. The CDR3 protein is CASSPSGTSSTDTQYF. The CDR3, as DNA: TGTGCCAGCTCACCCTCCGGGACTAGTAGCACAGATACGCAGTATTTT.

This clonotype has a count of ten or more. At one of its ends the junction is not consistent with the germline gene, which may arise from a read error. The gene calls are TRBV28 and TRBJ2-5; no reliable D call. CDR3 length equals 12 residues. Germline CDR1 MDHEN, CDR2 SYDVKM. CDR3 protein: CASSWSSENQYF. The CDR3 DNA reads as TGTGCCAGCAGTTGGTCATCAGAGAACCAGTACTTC. The full variable domain, with the rest looked up from reference TRBV28 and TRBJ2-5, is DVKVTQSSRYLVKRTGEKVFLECVQDMDHENMFWYRQDPGLGLRLIYFSYDVKMKEKGDIPEGYSVSREKKERFSLILESASTNQTSMYLCASSWSSENQYFGPGTRLLVL.

This clonotype was recorded many times. The chain links TRBV3-1 to TRBJ2-5; D call uncertain. CDR3 length: 15 amino acids. Trimming shortened V by 5 bases and J by 5 bases, and 18 bases separated the two germline ends. Per the germline V gene, CDR1 is LGHDT and CDR2 is YNNKEL (reference sequence). Here the CDR3 reads CASSYQPHKVETQYF. The CDR3, as DNA: TGTGCCAGCAGCTACCAACCTCACAAGGTGGAGACCCAGTACTTC.

Many counts were recorded for this clonotype. The V call is TRBV6-2 or TRBV6-3, the J call TRBJ1-2, with 7 nucleotides matching TRBD1. Trimming cost V 6 bases and J 5 bases; bases outside gene matches: 12. This CDR3 region has 15 residues. Germline CDR1 reads MNHEY; CDR2 reads SVGEGT. This CDR3 reads CASRRPTGSPYGYTF. As DNA, the CDR3 is TGTGCCAGCAGACGACCGACAGGGTCCCCTTATGGCTACACCTTC.

This clonotype was counted many times. The chain is built from TRBV29-1 and TRBJ2-2; TRBD1 aligns across 7 bases. CDR1 is SQVTM and CDR2 is ANQGSEA in the germline V gene. The J segment lost 1 base and the V segment lost 5 bases, leaving 7 bases of the junction unmatched. The CDR3 consists of 15 residues. The CDR3 protein is CSVRQGSLNTGELFF. Here the CDR3 DNA reads TGCAGCGTTCGACAGGGTAGTTTGAACACCGGGGAGCTGTTTTTT.

This clonotype came up many times. This rearrangement joins TRBV7-2 to TRBJ2-1; 8 bases are a match to TRBD2. V was pared by 3 bases and J by 4 bases, with 5 bases of the junction left unmatched. CDR1 SGHTA and CDR2 FQGNSA come from the germline V gene. The CDR3 extends over 15 amino acids. CDR3 sequence: CASSFELAAYNEQFF. The DNA of the CDR3 is TGTGCCAGCAGCTTTGAACTAGCGGCTTACAATGAGCAGTTCTTC.

This clonotype was found many times. V gene TRBV5-1 combines with J gene TRBJ1-6; D may be TRBD1 (5 bases). The CDR3 has 16 residues. V shed 6 bases and J shed 5 bases, with 18 bases lying between them. Germline CDR1 reads SGHRS; CDR2 reads YFSETQ. In DNA, the CDR3 is TGCGCCAGCAAGCCTGGATCCGGGACCAATAATTCACCCCTCCACTTT. It specifies CASKPGSGTNNSPLHF.

This clonotype was observed at least ten times. CDR3 DNA sequence: TGTGCCAGCAGTCCGACAGGGAGAGGATCCAGGGAGCTGTTTTTT. Its translation: CASSPTGRGSRELFF. The chain uses TRBV12-3 or TRBV12-4 and TRBJ2-2; TRBD1 aligns across 7 bases. V lost 5 bases, J lost 9 bases, and 12 bases stayed unmatched. This CDR3 comprises 15 residues.

This clonotype was seen repeatedly, ten times or more. The rearrangement joins TRBV6-6 to TRBJ2-3; D remains ambiguous. The CDR3 covers 14 residues. Germline CDR1 is MNHNY and CDR2 is SVGAGI (reference sequence). V was trimmed by 10 bases and J by 6 bases, leaving 20 bases between them. DNA for the CDR3: TGTGCCACCATTGGACGGTTGGGTGGCGATACGCAGTATTTT. Translation gives CATIGRLGGDTQYF.

In its sample, this clonotype was seen many times. This chain links TRBV7-8 with TRBJ1-1; weak D call: TRBD1 (6 bases). The germline CDR1 and CDR2 sequences are SGHVS and FQNEAQ. The CDR3 consists of 15 residues. V was trimmed by 5 bases and J by 6 bases, leaving 19 bases between them. The CDR3 nucleotides read TGTGCCAGCAGCCAGGGGAGGGGACGGGACCCTGAAGCTTTCTTT. It yields the protein CASSQGRGRDPEAFF. Drawing the rest from reference TRBV7-8 and TRBJ1-1, the complete variable domain is GAGVSQSPRYKVAKRGQDVALRCDPISGHVSLFWYQQALGQGPEFLTYFQNEAQLDKSGLPSDRFFAERPEGSVSTLKIQRTQQEDSAVYLCASSQGRGRDPEAFFGQGTRLTVV.